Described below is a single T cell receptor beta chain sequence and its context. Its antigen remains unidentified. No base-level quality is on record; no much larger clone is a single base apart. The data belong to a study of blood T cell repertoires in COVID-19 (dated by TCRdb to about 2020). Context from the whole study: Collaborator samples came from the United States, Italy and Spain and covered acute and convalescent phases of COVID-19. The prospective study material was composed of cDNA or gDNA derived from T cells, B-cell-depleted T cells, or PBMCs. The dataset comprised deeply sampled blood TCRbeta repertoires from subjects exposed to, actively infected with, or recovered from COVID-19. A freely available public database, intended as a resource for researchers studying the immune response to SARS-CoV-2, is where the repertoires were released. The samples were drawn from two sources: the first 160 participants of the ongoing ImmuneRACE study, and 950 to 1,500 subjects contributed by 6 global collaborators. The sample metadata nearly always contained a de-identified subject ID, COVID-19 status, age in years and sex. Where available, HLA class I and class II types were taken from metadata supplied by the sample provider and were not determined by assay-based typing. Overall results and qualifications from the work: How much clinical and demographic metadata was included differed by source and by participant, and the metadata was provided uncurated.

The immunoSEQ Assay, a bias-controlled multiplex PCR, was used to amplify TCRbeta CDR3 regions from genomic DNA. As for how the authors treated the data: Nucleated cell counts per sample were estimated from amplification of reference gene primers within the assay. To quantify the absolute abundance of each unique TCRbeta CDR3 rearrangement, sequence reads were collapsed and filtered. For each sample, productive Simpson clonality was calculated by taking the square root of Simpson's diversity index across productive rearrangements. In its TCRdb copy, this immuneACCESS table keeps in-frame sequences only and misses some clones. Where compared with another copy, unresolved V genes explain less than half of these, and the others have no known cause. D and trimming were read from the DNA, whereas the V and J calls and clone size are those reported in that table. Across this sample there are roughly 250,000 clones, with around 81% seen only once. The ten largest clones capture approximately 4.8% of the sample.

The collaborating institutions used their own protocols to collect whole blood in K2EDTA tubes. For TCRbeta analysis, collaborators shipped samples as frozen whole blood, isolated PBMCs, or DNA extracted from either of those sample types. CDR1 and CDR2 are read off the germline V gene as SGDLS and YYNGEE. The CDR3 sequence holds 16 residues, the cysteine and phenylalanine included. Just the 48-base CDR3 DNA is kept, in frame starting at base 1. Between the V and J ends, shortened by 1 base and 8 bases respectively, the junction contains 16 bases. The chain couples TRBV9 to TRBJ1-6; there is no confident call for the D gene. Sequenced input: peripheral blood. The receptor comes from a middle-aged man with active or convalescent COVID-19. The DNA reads TGTGCCAGCAGCGTATCCCCCTTCGTGGCAGATTCACCCCTCCACTTT. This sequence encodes CASSVSPFVADSPLHF.